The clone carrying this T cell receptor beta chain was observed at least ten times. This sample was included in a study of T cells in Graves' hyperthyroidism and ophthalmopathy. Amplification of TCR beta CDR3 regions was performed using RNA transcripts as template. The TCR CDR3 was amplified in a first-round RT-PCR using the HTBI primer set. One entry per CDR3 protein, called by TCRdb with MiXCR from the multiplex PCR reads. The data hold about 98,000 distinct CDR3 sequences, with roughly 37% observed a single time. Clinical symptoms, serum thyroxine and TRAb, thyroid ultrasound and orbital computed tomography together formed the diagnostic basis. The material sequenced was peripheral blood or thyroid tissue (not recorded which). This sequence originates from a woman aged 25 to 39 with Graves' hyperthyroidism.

DNA of the CDR3: TGCGCCACCCGCTACCCCCGGTACAGAGTCGCGAACACCGGGGAGCTGTTTTTT. Translating it yields CATRYPRYRVANTGELFF. This sequence joins TRBV10-2 and TRBJ2-2, with D unclear. Trimming took 10 bases from V and 0 from J, leaving 24 bases between them. The CDR3 contains 18 residues. Germline CDR1 reads WSHSY; CDR2 reads SAAADI.